What follows are 5 T cell receptor beta chains derived from one specimen sequenced in a study of shared clonotypes between healthy human individuals. Generated by immunoSEQ multiplex PCR, the TCRdb table keeps only in-frame clones and is missing some. The table records some 680,000 clones, about 80% of them present only once. Sequenced input: memory CD4+ T cells sorted from blood. The subset was: CD45RA-negative fraction. Receptors originate from a young woman in good health.

The chain combines TRBV5-1 with TRBJ2-3, with 8 bases matching TRBD2. Germline assignment: CDR1 SGHRS and CDR2 YFSETQ. CDR3 length: 16 residues. The V and J ends lost 4 bases and 6 bases, in that order; junction bases with no gene match: 13. For the CDR3, the DNA is TGCGCCAGCAGCACGGAGGCCCGGGGGGGGCCCGATACGCAGTATTTT. Residues: CASSTEARGGPDTQYF.

V gene TRBV2 combines with J gene TRBJ1-2; 7 nucleotides agree with TRBD1. This CDR3 has 14 amino acids. V lost 4 bases to trimming and J lost 2 bases; unmatched junction nucleotides: 4. Germline values: CDR1 SNHLY, CDR2 FYNNEI. CDR3: CASSGMGQNYGYTF. The DNA of the CDR3 is TGTGCCAGCAGTGGGATGGGACAGAACTATGGCTACACCTTC.

The chain combines TRBV28 with TRBJ1-2; tentative D call: TRBD1 (5 bases). CDR1 and CDR2 from the germline V gene are MDHEN and SYDVKM. The CDR3 consists of 12 residues. Trimming stripped 7 bases from V and 4 bases from J, with 10 bases between. CDR3 amino acids: CASTLGGYGYTF. The DNA of the CDR3 is TGTGCCAGCACCTTGGGGGGCTATGGCTACACCTTC.

J is TRBJ2-2 and V is TRBV28, with 9 bases that match TRBD1. Per germline, CDR1 MDHEN and CDR2 SYDVKM. The J segment lost 7 bases and the V segment lost 6 bases, leaving 9 bases of the junction unmatched. The CDR3 extends over 15 amino acids. The CDR3 DNA reads as TGTGCCAGCAGCCTCCGGGACAGGGTTGACGGGGAGCTGTTTTTT. Residues: CASSLRDRVDGELFF.

The chain uses TRBV28 and TRBJ1-5, with 12 bases fitting TRBD1. Looked up from germline, CDR1 is MDHEN and CDR2 is SYDVKM. CDR3 length equals 16 residues. The V segment lost 7 bases and the J segment 7 bases; nucleotides outside the gene matches: 11. The DNA for the CDR3 is TGTGCCAGCACCGAAGGGGGACAGGGGGCCGGACAGCCCCAGCATTTT. It encodes CASTEGGQGAGQPQHF.